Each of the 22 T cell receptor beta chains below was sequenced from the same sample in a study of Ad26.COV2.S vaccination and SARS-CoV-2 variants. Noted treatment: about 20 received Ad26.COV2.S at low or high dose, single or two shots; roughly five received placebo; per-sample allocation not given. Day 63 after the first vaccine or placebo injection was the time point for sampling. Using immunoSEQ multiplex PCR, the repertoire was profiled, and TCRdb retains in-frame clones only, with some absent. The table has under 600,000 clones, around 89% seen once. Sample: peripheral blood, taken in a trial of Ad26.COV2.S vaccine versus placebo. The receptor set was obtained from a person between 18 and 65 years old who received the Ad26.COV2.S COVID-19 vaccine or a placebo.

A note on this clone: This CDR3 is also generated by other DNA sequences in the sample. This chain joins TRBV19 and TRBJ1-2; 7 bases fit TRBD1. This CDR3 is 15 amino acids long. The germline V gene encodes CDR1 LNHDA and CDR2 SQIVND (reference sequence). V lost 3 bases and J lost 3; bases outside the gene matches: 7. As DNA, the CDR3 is TGTGCCAGTAGTATCCTTAGGGGGCGAGACTATGGCTACACCTTC. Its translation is CASSILRGRDYGYTF.

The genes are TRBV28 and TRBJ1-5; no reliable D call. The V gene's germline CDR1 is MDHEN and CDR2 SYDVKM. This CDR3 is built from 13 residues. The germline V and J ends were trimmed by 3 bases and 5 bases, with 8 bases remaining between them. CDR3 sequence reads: CASSFGVHQPQHF. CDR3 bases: TGTGCCAGCAGTTTTGGCGTCCATCAGCCCCAGCATTTT.

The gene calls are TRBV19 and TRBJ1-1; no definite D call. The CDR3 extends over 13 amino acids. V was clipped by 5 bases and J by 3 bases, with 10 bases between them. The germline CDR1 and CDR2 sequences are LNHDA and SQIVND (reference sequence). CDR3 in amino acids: CASSDQRDTEAFF. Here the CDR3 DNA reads TGTGCCAGTAGTGATCAGAGAGACACTGAAGCTTTCTTT.

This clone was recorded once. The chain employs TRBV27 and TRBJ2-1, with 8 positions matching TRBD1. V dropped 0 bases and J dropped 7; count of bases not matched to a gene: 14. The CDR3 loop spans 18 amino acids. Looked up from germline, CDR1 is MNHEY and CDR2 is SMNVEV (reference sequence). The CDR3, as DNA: TGTGCCAGCAGTTTATCTTCCGTTAACCCAGGGGGCAGAAATGAGCAGTTCTTC. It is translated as CASSLSSVNPGGRNEQFF.

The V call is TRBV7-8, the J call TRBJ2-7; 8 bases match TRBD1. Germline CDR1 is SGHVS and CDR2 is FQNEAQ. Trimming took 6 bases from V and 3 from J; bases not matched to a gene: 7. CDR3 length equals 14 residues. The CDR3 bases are TGTGCCAGCAGTTACCGGGACAGGCTCTACGAGCAGTACTTC. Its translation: CASSYRDRLYEQYF.

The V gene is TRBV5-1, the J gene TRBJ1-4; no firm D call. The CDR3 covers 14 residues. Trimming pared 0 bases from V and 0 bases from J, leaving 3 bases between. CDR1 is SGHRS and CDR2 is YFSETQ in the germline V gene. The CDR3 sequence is CASSLGSTNEKLFF. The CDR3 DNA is TGCGCCAGCAGCTTGGGATCAACTAATGAAAAACTGTTTTTT.

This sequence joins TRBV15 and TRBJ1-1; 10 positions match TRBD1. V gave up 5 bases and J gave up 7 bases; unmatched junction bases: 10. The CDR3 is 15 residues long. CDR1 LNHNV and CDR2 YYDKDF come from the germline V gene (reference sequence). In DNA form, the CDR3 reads TGTGCCACCAGCGGTACAGGGACAGGGGCTTATGAAGCTTTCTTT. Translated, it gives CATSGTGTGAYEAFF.

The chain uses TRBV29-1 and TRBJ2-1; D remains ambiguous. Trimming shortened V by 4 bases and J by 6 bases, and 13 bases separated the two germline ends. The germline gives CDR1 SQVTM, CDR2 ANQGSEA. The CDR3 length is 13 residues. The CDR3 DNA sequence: TGCAGCGTTGCTGATGTCGGTCTCAATGAGCAGTTCTTC. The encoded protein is CSVADVGLNEQFF.

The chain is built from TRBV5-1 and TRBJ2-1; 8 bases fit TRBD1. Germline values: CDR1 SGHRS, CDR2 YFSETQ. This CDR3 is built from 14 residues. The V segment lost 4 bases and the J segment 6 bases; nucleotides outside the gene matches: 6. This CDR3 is CASSERQGSNEQFF. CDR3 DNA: TGCGCCAGCAGCGAAAGACAGGGGAGCAATGAGCAGTTCTTC.

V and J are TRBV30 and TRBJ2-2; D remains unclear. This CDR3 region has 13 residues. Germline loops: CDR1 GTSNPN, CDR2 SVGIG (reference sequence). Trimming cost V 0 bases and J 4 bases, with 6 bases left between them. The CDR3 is CAWSVPVTGELFF. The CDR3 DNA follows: TGTGCCTGGAGTGTACCGGTCACCGGGGAGCTGTTTTTT.

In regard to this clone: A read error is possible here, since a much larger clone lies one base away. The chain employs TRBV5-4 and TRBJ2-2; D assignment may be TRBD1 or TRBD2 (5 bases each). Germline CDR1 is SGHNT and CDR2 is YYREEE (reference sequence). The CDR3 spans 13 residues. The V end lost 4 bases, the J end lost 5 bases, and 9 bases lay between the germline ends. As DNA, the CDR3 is TGTGCCAGCAGCCCCTGGGGGACCGGGGAGCTGTTTTTT. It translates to CASSPWGTGELFF.

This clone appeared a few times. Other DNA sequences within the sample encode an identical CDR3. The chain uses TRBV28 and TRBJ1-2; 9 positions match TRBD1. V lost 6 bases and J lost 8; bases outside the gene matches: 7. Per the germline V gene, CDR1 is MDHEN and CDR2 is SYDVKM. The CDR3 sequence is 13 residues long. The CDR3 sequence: CASSETGGGGYTF. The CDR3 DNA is TGTGCCAGCAGCGAAACAGGGGGCGGGGGCTACACCTTC.

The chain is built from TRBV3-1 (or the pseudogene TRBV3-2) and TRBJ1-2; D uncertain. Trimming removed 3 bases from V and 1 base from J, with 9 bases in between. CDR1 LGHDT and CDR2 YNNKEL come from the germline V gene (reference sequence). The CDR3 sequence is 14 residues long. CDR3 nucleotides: TGTGCCAGCAGCCATAGACCCGATAACTATGGCTACACCTTC. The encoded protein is CASSHRPDNYGYTF.

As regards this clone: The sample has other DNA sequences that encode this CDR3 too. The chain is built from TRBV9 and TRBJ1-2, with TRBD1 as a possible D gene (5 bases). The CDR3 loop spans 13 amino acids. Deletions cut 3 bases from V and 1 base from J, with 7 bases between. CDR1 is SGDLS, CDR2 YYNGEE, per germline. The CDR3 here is CASSADSNYGYTF. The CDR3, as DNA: TGTGCCAGCAGCGCCGACAGTAACTATGGCTACACCTTC.

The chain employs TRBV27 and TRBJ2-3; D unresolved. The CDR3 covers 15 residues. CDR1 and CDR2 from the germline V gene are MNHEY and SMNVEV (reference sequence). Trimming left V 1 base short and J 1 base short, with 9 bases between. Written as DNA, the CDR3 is TGTGCCAGCAGTTTATTCCCCCCGGGCACAGATACGCAGTATTTT. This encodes CASSLFPPGTDTQYF.

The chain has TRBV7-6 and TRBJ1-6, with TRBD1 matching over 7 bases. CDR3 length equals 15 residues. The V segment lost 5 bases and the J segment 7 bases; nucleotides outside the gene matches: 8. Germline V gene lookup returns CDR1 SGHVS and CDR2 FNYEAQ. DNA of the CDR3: TGTGCCAGCAGCCTAGGGGGCAGGGAGAATTCACCCCTCCACTTT. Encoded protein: CASSLGGRENSPLHF.

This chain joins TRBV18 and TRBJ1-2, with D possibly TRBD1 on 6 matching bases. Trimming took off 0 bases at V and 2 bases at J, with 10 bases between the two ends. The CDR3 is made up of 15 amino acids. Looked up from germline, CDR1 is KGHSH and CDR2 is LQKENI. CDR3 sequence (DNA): TGTGCCAGCTCACCACCGGGGGCGCCGAACTATGGCTACACCTTC. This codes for CASSPPGAPNYGYTF. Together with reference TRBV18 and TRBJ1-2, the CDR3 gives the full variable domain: NAGVMQNPRHLVRRRGQEARLRCSPMKGHSHVYWYRQLPEEGLKFMVYLQKENIIDESGMPKERFSAEFPKEGPSILRIQQVVRGDSAAYFCASSPPGAPNYGYTFGSGTRLTVV.

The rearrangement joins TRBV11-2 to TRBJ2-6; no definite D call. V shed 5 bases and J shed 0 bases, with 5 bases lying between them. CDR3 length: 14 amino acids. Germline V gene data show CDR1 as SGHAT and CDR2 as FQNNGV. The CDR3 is CASSPLSGANVLTF. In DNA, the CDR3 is TGTGCCAGCAGCCCGCTCTCTGGGGCCAACGTCCTGACTTTC.

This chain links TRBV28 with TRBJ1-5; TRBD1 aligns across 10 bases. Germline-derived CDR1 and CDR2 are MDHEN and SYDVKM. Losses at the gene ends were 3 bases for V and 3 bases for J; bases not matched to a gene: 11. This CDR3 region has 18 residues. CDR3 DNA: TGTGCCAGCAGTTTTTTTTCCGGGACAGGGGCGTTCAATCAGCCCCAGCATTTT. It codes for CASSFFSGTGAFNQPQHF.

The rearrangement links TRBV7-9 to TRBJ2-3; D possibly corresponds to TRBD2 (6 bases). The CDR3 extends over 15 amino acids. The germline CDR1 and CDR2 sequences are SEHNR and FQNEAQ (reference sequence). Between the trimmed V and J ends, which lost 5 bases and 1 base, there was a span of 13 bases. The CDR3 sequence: CASSHAGTGTDTQYF. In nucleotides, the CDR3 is TGTGCCAGCAGCCACGCAGGGACTGGCACAGATACGCAGTATTTT. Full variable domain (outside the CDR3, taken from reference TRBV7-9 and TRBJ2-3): DTGVSQNPRHKITKRGQNVTFRCDPISEHNRLYWYRQTLGQGPEFLTYFQNEAQLEKSRLLSDRFSAERPKGSFSTLEIQRTEQGDSAMYLCASSHAGTGTDTQYFGPGTRLTVL.

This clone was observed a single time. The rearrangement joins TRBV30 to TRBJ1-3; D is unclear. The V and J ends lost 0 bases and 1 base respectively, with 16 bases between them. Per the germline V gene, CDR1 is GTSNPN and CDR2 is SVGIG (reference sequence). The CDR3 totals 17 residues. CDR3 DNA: TGTGCCTGGAGTGTAGACCTAGCCTTCGAATCTGGAAACACCATATATTTT. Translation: CAWSVDLAFESGNTIYF.

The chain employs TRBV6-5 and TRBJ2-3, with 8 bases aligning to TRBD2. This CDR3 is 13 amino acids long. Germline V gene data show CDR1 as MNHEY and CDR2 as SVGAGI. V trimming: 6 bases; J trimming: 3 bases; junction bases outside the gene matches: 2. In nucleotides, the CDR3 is TGTGCCAGCAGGGTAGCGGGGACAGATACGCAGTATTTT. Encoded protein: CASRVAGTDTQYF.